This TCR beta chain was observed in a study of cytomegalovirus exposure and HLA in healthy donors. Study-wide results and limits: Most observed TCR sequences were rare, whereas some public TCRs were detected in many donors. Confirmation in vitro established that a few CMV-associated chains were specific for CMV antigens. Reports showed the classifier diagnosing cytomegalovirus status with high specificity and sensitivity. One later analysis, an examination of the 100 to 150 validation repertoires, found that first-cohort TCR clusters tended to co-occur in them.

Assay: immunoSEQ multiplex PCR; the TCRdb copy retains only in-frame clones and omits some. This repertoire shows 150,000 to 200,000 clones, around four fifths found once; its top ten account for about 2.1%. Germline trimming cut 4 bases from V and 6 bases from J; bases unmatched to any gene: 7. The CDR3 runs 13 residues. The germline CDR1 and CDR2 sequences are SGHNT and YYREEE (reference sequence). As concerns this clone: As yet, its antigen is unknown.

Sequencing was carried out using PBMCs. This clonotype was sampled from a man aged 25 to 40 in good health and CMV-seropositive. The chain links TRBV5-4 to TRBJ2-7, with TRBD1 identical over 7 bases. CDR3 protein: CASSVDRVGEQYF. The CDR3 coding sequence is TGTGCCAGCAGCGTAGACAGGGTGGGCGAGCAGTACTTC.